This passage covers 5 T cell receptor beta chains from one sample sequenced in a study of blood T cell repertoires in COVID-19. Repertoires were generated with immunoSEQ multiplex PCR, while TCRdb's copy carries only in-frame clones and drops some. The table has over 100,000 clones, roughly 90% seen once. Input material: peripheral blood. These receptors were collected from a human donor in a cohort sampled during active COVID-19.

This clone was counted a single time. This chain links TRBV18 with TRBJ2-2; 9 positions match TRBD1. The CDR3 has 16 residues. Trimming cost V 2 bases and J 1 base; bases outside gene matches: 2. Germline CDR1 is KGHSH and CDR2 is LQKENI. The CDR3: CASSPVTGGNTGELFF. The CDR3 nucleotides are TGTGCCAGCTCACCAGTGACAGGGGGGAACACCGGGGAGCTGTTTTTT.

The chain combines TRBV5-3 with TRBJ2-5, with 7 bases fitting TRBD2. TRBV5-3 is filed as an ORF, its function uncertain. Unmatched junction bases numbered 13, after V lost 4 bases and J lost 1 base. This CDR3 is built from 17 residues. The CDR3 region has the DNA TGTGCCAGAAGCCACGGGGGGTGGGTAATACCCCAAGAGACCCAGTACTTC. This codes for CARSHGGWVIPQETQYF.

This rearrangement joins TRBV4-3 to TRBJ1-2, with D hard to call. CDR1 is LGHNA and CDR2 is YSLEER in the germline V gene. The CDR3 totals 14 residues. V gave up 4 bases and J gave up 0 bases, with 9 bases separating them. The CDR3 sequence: CASSLGGANYGYTF. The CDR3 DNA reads TGCGCCAGCAGCCTGGGAGGCGCTAACTATGGCTACACCTTC.

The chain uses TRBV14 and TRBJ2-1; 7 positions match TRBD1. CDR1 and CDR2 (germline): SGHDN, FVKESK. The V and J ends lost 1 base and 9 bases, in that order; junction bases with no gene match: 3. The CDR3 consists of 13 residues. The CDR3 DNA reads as TGTGCCAGCAGCCAAGGACAGGGAACTGAGCAGTTCTTC. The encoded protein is CASSQGQGTEQFF.

The CDR3: CASSPHYLDRGPFNEQFF. For the CDR3, the DNA is TGTGCCAGCAGTCCGCACTATCTGGACAGGGGGCCTTTTAATGAGCAGTTCTTC. This chain joins TRBV5-5 and TRBJ2-1, with 11 nucleotides matching TRBD1. Looked up from germline, CDR1 is SGHKS and CDR2 is YYEKEE (reference sequence). Losses at the gene ends were 5 bases for V and 7 bases for J; bases not matched to a gene: 17. The CDR3 runs 18 residues.